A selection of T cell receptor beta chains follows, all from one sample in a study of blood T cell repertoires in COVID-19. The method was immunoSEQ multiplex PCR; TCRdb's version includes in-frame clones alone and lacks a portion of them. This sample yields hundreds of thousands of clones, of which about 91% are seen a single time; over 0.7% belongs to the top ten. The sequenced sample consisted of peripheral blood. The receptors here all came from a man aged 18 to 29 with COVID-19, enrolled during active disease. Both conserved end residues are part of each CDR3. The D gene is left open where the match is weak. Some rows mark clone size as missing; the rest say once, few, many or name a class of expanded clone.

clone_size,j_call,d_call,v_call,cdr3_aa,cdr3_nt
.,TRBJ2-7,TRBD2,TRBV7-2,CASSGTGLAGYEQYF,TGTGCCAGCAGTGGGACGGGACTAGCGGGGTACGAGCAGTACTTC
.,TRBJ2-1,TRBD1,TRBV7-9,CASSRKGQSSYNEQFF,TGTGCCAGCAGTCGGAAGGGACAGAGCTCCTACAATGAGCAGTTCTTC
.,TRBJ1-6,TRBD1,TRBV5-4,CASSLGQGNNSPLHF,TGTGCCAGCAGCTTGGGACAGGGGAATAATTCACCCCTCCACTTT
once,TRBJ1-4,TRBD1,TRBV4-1,CASSQEPRTGLVEKLFF,TGCGCCAGCAGCCAAGAGCCGCGGACAGGGCTCGTAGAAAAACTGTTTTTT
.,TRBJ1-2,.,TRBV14,CASSFDTQNGYTF,TGTGCCAGCAGCTTTGACACGCAGAATGGCTACACCTTC
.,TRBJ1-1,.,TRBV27,CASSTGKNTEAFF,TGTGCCAGCAGTACAGGGAAGAACACTGAAGCTTTCTTT
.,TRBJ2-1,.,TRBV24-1,CATSGGYNEQFF,TGTGCCACCAGTGGAGGGTACAATGAGCAGTTCTTC
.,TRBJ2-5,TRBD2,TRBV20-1,CSASVVAGERETQYF,TGCAGTGCTAGTGTGGTAGCGGGAGAACGGGAGACCCAGTACTTC
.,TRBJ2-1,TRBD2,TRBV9,CASSDGLAGDEQFF,TGTGCCAGCAGCGACGGACTAGCGGGAGATGAGCAGTTCTTC
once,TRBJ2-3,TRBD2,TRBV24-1,CATSDLPAAGVTDTQYF,TGTGCCACCAGTGATTTGCCCGCAGCGGGAGTCACAGATACGCAGTATTTT
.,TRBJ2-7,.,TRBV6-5,CASSYSRVDYEQYF,TGTGCCAGCAGTTACTCTCGAGTAGATTACGAGCAGTACTTC
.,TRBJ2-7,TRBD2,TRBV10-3,CAISESGRKRGVYEQYF,TGTGCCATCAGTGAGTCAGGCAGGAAGCGGGGCGTTTACGAGCAGTACTTC
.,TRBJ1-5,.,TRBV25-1,CASSASHNQPQHF,TGTGCCAGCAGTGCCTCACACAATCAGCCCCAGCATTTT
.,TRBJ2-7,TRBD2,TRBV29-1,CSVGTSGSYEQYF,TGCAGCGTAGGGACTAGCGGGTCCTACGAGCAGTACTTC
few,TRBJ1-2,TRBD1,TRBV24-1,CATSDRDRRSGYTF,TGTGCCACCAGTGATCGGGACAGACGGAGCGGCTACACCTTC
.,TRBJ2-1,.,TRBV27,CASSLARGNEQFF,TGTGCCAGCAGTTTGGCCAGGGGTAATGAGCAGTTCTTC
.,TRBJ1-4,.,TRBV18,CASSPSRADGILFF,TGTGCCAGCTCACCAAGCAGGGCGGATGGAATACTGTTTTTT
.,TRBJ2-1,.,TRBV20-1,CSASFREQFF,TGCAGTGCTAGTTTCAGGGAGCAGTTCTTC
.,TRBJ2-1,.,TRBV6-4,CASSEDDSPYNEQFF,TGTGCCAGCAGTGAAGACGACAGCCCCTACAATGAGCAGTTCTTC
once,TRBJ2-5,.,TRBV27,CASSLYDGQETQYF,TGTGCCAGCAGTTTATATGACGGGCAAGAGACCCAGTACTTC
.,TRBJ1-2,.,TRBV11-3,CASSPRGVAYGYTF,TGTGCCAGCAGCCCCCGGGGAGTTGCCTATGGCTACACCTTC
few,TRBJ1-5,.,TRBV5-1,CASSFGEGGQPQHF,TGCGCCAGCAGCTTTGGGGAGGGGGGTCAGCCCCAGCATTTT
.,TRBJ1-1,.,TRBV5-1,CASTRRRGRNTEAFF,TGCGCCAGCACCCGGCGGCGGGGAAGGAACACTGAAGCTTTCTTT
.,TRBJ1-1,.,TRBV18,CASFLRGSRTEAFF,TGTGCCAGCTTCCTTCGGGGGAGTAGGACTGAAGCTTTCTTT
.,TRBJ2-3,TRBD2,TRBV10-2,CASRQGSSGSGGADTQYF,TGCGCCAGCAGACAGGGTTCTAGCGGGAGTGGAGGGGCAGATACGCAGTATTTT
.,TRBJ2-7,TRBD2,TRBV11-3,CASSFGLAVYEQYF,TGTGCCAGCAGCTTCGGACTAGCGGTCTACGAGCAGTACTTC
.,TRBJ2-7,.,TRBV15,CATSSRQRAYEQYF,TGTGCCACCAGCAGCAGACAGCGGGCCTACGAGCAGTACTTC
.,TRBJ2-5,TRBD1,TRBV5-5,CASSLDPTGGVKTQYF,TGTGCCAGCAGCTTGGACCCTACAGGGGGCGTTAAGACCCAGTACTTC
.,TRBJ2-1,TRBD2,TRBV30,CAWSVGSGSSYNEQFF,TGTGCCTGGAGTGTCGGTAGCGGGAGCTCCTACAATGAGCAGTTCTTC
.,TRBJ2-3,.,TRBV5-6,CASRARVTDTQYF,TGTGCCAGCAGGGCCAGGGTGACAGATACGCAGTATTTT
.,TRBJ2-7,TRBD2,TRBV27,CASGTSADYEQYF,TGTGCCAGTGGGACTAGCGCCGACTACGAGCAGTACTTC
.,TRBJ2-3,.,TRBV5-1,CASSLGRGSADTQYF,TGCGCCAGCAGCTTGGGCCGGGGTAGCGCAGATACGCAGTATTTT
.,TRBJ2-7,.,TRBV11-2,CASSSQEAVYEQYF,TGTGCCAGCAGCTCTCAGGAGGCAGTCTACGAGCAGTACTTC
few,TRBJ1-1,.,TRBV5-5,CASSLAQNTEAFF,TGTGCCAGCAGCTTGGCCCAGAACACTGAAGCTTTCTTT